Presented here are 31 T cell receptor beta chains from one specimen sequenced in a study of T-cell reconstitution after alpha-beta-depleted transplantation in children. TCRbeta library construction was performed incorporating unique molecular identifiers. TCRdb processed the PCR reads anew with MiXCR; each CDR3 protein has one entry. The profile shows hundreds of thousands of distinct CDR3 sequences, approximately 15% of them singletons. This sample comprised PBMCs, mostly from graft donor cells, obtained 360 days after TCRalphabeta/CD19-depleted stem cell transplant. Every receptor here comes from a male patient aged 2-10 years who had a stem cell transplant for acute lymphoblastic leukemia, so the T cells may come from the graft donor.

The chain links TRBV30 to TRBJ2-5, with D perhaps TRBD1 or TRBD2 (5 bases each). The CDR3 length is 12 residues. CDR1 and CDR2 (germline): GTSNPN, SVGIG (reference sequence). V shed 0 bases and J shed 6 bases, with 8 bases lying between them. CDR3 loop: CAWSVGEKTQYF. The CDR3 coding sequence is TGTGCCTGGAGTGTAGGGGAGAAGACCCAGTACTTC.

The chain combines TRBV6-5 with TRBJ1-1; a weak D match, TRBD1 (6 bases). The CDR3 is 14 residues long. Germline V gene data show CDR1 as MNHEY and CDR2 as SVGAGI. Trimming shortened V by 2 bases and J by 3 bases, and 10 bases separated the two germline ends. CDR3 loop: CASSYVGAHTEAFF. For the CDR3, the DNA is TGTGCCAGCAGTTACGTGGGGGCGCACACTGAAGCTTTCTTT.

For this clonotype: One junction end does not reproduce the germline sequence, and a read error may be involved. The chain joins TRBV24-1 to TRBJ2-3, with 7 positions matching TRBD2. The germline CDR1 and CDR2 sequences are KGHDR and SFDVKD. This CDR3 contains 15 residues. CDR3 sequence reads: CATSDGGTTVRNLNF. CDR3 in DNA: TGTGCCACCAGTGATGGCGGGACTACGGTTAGGAACTTGAATTTT.

This clonotype was observed at least ten times. DNA for the CDR3: TGCGCCAGCAGCCAAGATCTGGTGCAGGGGACTGAAGCTTTCTTT. Translation: CASSQDLVQGTEAFF. This chain connects TRBV4-3 to TRBJ1-1, with TRBD1 as a possible D gene (6 bases). There are 15 residues in the CDR3. Germline V gene lookup returns CDR1 LGHNA and CDR2 YSLEER. Trimming removed 0 bases from V and 5 bases from J, with 13 bases in between.

The chain uses TRBV20-1 and TRBJ1-1, with D hard to call. CDR1 and CDR2 from the germline V gene are DFQATT and SNEGSKA (reference sequence). The CDR3 contains 13 residues. With 0 bases removed from V and 11 bases from J, the gap between germline ends came to 16 bases. Here the CDR3 reads CSARDRASIRAFF. In DNA form, the CDR3 reads TGCAGTGCTAGAGATCGGGCCTCCATTAGGGCTTTCTTT.

The chain carries TRBV5-1 and TRBJ2-2; weak D call: TRBD2 (5 bases). Looked up from germline, CDR1 is SGHRS and CDR2 is YFSETQ. CDR3 length: 15 amino acids. V was pared by 1 base and J by 1 base, with 8 bases between. CDR3 nucleotides: TGCGCCAGCAGCTTGCAGCGGCAGAACACCGGGGAGCTGTTTTTT. This gives the protein CASSLQRQNTGELFF.

V gene TRBV29-1 combines with J gene TRBJ2-1; 9 bases line up with TRBD2. Unmatched junction bases numbered 5, after V lost 8 bases and J lost 6 bases. Per the germline V gene, CDR1 is SQVTM and CDR2 is ANQGSEA. CDR3 length: 12 amino acids. The CDR3 spells CSTKAGGNEQFF. The CDR3 bases are TGCAGCACGAAAGCGGGAGGCAATGAGCAGTTCTTC.

The chain couples TRBV7-3 to TRBJ2-1; possibly TRBD1 for D (5 bases). Germline CDR1 and CDR2: SGHTA and FQGTGA. The CDR3 spans 15 residues. Trimming shortened V by 2 bases and J by 9 bases, and 17 bases separated the two germline ends. CDR3 loop: CASSLAQGRDGEQFF. The CDR3 nucleotides are TGTGCCAGCAGCTTAGCCCAGGGAAGAGACGGTGAGCAGTTCTTC. Complete variable domain (other parts from reference TRBV7-3 and TRBJ2-1): GAGVSQTPSNKVTEKGKYVELRCDPISGHTALYWYRQSLGQGPEFLIYFQGTGAADDSGLPNDRFFAVRPEGSVSTLKIQRTERGDSAVYLCASSLAQGRDGEQFFGPGTRLTVL.

This clonotype has just a few counts. The V call is TRBV6-5, the J call TRBJ2-2, with D maybe TRBD2 (5 bases). Trimming stripped 1 base from V and 3 bases from J, with 18 bases between. Germline CDR1 is MNHEY and CDR2 is SVGAGI. CDR3 size: 18 residues. Written as DNA, the CDR3 is TGTGCCAGCAGTTACTGGTTAATTGAGGGTGCAGACACCGGGGAGCTGTTTTTT. As protein: CASSYWLIEGADTGELFF.

This clonotype is a singleton in its sample. This sequence joins TRBV7-7 and TRBJ2-5, with D unclear. The V end lost 6 bases, the J end lost 1 base, and 18 bases lay between the germline ends. Germline CDR1 SSHAT, CDR2 FNYEAQ (reference sequence). CDR3 length: 16 amino acids. CDR3 protein: CASSRIVKGGQETQYF. CDR3 sequence (DNA): TGTGCCAGCAGTCGGATAGTCAAGGGTGGCCAAGAGACCCAGTACTTC. Supplemented by reference TRBV7-7 and TRBJ2-5, the full variable domain reads GAGVSQSPRYKVTKRGQDVTLRCDPISSHATLYWYQQALGQGPEFLTYFNYEAQPDKSGLPSDRFSAERPEGSISTLTIQRTEQRDSAMYRCASSRIVKGGQETQYFGPGTRLLVL.

The chain uses TRBV3-1 and TRBJ2-1; the D is unclear. With 4 bases removed from V and 7 bases from J, the gap between germline ends came to 14 bases. Germline V gene lookup returns CDR1 LGHDT and CDR2 YNNKEL (reference sequence). The CDR3 is made up of 14 amino acids. CDR3 in DNA: TGTGCCAGCAGCCTCGAGGTAGGAGCTAATGAGCAGTTCTTC. Its protein is CASSLEVGANEQFF.

In this sample, this clonotype turned up a few times. The V gene is TRBV11-2, the J gene TRBJ2-5; maybe TRBD2 (7 bases). The V end was cut by 0 bases, the J end by 5 bases, with 13 bases between. Germline CDR1 SGHAT, CDR2 FQNNGV. The CDR3 covers 15 residues. CDR3 amino acids: CASSLDRGAGETQYF. As DNA, the CDR3 is TGTGCCAGCAGCTTAGATCGGGGGGCTGGGGAGACCCAGTACTTC.

This chain connects TRBV5-1 to TRBJ2-2, with D perhaps TRBD1 (6 bases). In germline, CDR1 is SGHRS, CDR2 YFSETQ. V was pared by 4 bases and J by 8 bases, with 15 bases between. The length of the CDR3 is 14 residues. The CDR3 bases are TGCGCCAGCAGCCGCGGACAGTCTTCGGGGGAGCTGTTTTTT. Its protein product is CASSRGQSSGELFF.

V is TRBV6-5 and J is TRBJ1-6; no clear D gene. This CDR3 comprises 15 residues. Trimming took off 2 bases at V and 6 bases at J, with 11 bases between the two ends. Germline-derived CDR1 and CDR2 are MNHEY and SVGAGI. The CDR3 nucleotides are TGTGCCAGCAGTTACCTCGGGAGGAGTAATTCACCCCTCCACTTT. Translated, it gives CASSYLGRSNSPLHF.

The genes are TRBV5-5 and TRBJ1-1, with 8 bases that match TRBD1. Trimming at V came to 0 bases and at J to 3 bases, leaving 1 base not matched to a gene. CDR1 and CDR2 (germline): SGHKS, YYEKEE (reference sequence). This CDR3 is built from 14 residues. CDR3 sequence (DNA): TGTGCCAGCAGCTTGGCAGGGGGCCACACTGAAGCTTTCTTT. Encoded protein: CASSLAGGHTEAFF.

This clonotype was detected many times. This rearrangement joins TRBV2 to TRBJ2-7; 7 bases are a match to TRBD1. In germline, CDR1 is SNHLY, CDR2 FYNNEI. The CDR3 is 16 residues long. V lost 6 bases, J lost 0 bases, and 11 bases stayed unmatched. CDR3 DNA sequence: TGTGCCAGCAGATTCCGTAGGGACAGCCTCTCCTACGAGCAGTACTTC. It specifies CASRFRRDSLSYEQYF.

This clonotype was detected a few times. J is TRBJ1-6 and V is TRBV6-2 or TRBV6-3; D possibly corresponds to TRBD1 (6 bases). Germline assignment: CDR1 MNHEY and CDR2 SVGEGT. CDR3 length equals 16 residues. The ends were cut back, 4 bases at V and 0 bases at J, with 10 bases in the middle. The CDR3 here is CASSSGQSSYNSPLHF. The CDR3 DNA sequence: TGTGCCAGCAGTTCCGGACAGAGCTCCTATAATTCACCCCTCCACTTT.

This clonotype appeared a few times. The CDR3 region is CSVVDRGHQETQYF. DNA for the CDR3: TGCAGCGTCGTGGACAGGGGACACCAAGAGACCCAGTACTTC. This sequence joins TRBV29-1 and TRBJ2-5, with 9 positions matching TRBD1. After removal of 6 bases from V and 0 bases from J, the junction contained 5 bases not matched to a gene. Germline V gene data show CDR1 as SQVTM and CDR2 as ANQGSEA. This CDR3 is 14 amino acids long.

The chain joins TRBV12-3 or TRBV12-4 to TRBJ1-1; D unresolved. V was cut by 3 bases and J by 2 bases, with 7 bases left in between. The CDR3 runs to 13 residues. In nucleotides, the CDR3 is TGTGCCAGCAGTTTGTCGAGAAACACTGAAGCTTTCTTT. Translating gives CASSLSRNTEAFF.

The chain joins TRBV29-1 to TRBJ2-5; no clear D. This CDR3 spans 14 amino acids. Trimming stripped 4 bases from V and 2 bases from J, with 14 bases between. Germline lookup yields CDR1 SQVTM and CDR2 ANQGSEA. The DNA of the CDR3 is TGCAGCGTTGTGGGGTACAGTCCACAAGAGACCCAGTACTTC. Its translation is CSVVGYSPQETQYF.

This clonotype has only a few counts. The chain combines TRBV5-1 with TRBJ2-7; D is possibly TRBD1 or TRBD2 (6 bases each). Between the trimmed V and J ends, which lost 4 bases and 5 bases, there was a span of 16 bases. This CDR3 comprises 14 residues. Germline values: CDR1 SGHRS, CDR2 YFSETQ. The CDR3 region is CASSLIPGAHEQYF. Written as DNA, the CDR3 is TGCGCCAGCAGCCTCATTCCGGGGGCCCACGAGCAGTACTTC.

This chain uses TRBV18 with TRBJ1-1; D remains ambiguous. Germline values: CDR1 KGHSH, CDR2 LQKENI. The CDR3 extends over 13 amino acids. Deletions cut 2 bases from V and 1 base from J, with 5 bases between. The chain's CDR3 is CASSPLENTEAFF. CDR3 DNA: TGTGCCAGCTCACCATTAGAGAACACTGAAGCTTTCTTT.

This clonotype was seen only a few times. The V and J genes are TRBV20-1 and TRBJ1-5; the match to TRBD1 covers 8 bases. The length of the CDR3 is 14 residues. After removal of 3 bases from V and 11 bases from J, the junction contained 12 bases not matched to a gene. Germline V gene lookup returns CDR1 DFQATT and CDR2 SNEGSKA (reference sequence). CDR3 protein: CSASQDRGAEAQHF. The CDR3 coding sequence is TGCAGTGCTAGCCAAGACAGGGGAGCAGAAGCCCAGCATTTT.

V usage is TRBV4-1 and J usage is TRBJ1-6; 8 positions agree with TRBD1. The CDR3 totals 14 residues. CDR1 is MGHRA, CDR2 YSYEKL, per germline. After removal of 4 bases from V and 6 bases from J, the junction contained 2 bases not matched to a gene. The CDR3 nucleotides read TGCGCCAGCAGCCGCGACAGGGGTAATTCACCCCTCCACTTT. Protein product: CASSRDRGNSPLHF.

This chain uses TRBV28 with TRBJ2-3, with 7 bases lining up with TRBD1. This CDR3 has 17 amino acids. CDR1 MDHEN and CDR2 SYDVKM come from the germline V gene. V was clipped by 2 bases and J by 2 bases; unmatched bases: 10. The CDR3 loop is CASSLLGQRPTTDTQYF. The CDR3 nucleotides are TGTGCCAGCAGTTTACTGGGACAGCGCCCTACCACAGATACGCAGTATTTT.

This chain connects TRBV10-1 to TRBJ2-2; 7 bases are a match to TRBD1. The CDR3 is made up of 14 amino acids. The germline CDR1 and CDR2 sequences are WNHNN and SYGVQD (reference sequence). V shed 8 bases, J shed 5 bases, and the junction held 8 bases outside the gene matches. As DNA, the CDR3 is TGCGCCAGCGCTGGACAGGCAGGTACCGGGGAGCTGTTTTTT. Protein sequence: CASAGQAGTGELFF.

This clonotype was seen just once. The V and J genes are TRBV6-5 and TRBJ2-7; TRBD1 is a possible D gene (5 bases). V dropped 2 bases and J dropped 0 bases, with 11 bases sitting between them. Per germline, CDR1 MNHEY and CDR2 SVGAGI. CDR3 length: 15 residues. The CDR3 coding sequence is TGTGCCAGCAGTTACGGCAGGGTAACCTCCTACGAGCAGTACTTC. Its translation: CASSYGRVTSYEQYF.

The sample holds a few counts of this clonotype. The CDR3 DNA sequence: TGCAGTGCAGAAATGTGGGGGCGGGAGCAGTTCTTC. This sequence encodes CSAEMWGREQFF. The rearrangement joins TRBV20-1 to TRBJ2-1; a possible D gene is TRBD1 (6 bases). V lost 6 bases and J 10 bases, leaving 16 bases between the germline ends. Germline V CDR1 and CDR2: DFQATT, SNEGSKA (reference sequence). The CDR3 has 12 residues.

The rearrangement links TRBV20-1 to TRBJ2-7; 8 nucleotides align to TRBD1. J gave up 5 bases and V 5 bases, and 14 bases lay outside the gene matches. The CDR3 is 15 residues long. Germline V gene data show CDR1 as DFQATT and CDR2 as SNEGSKA (reference sequence). CDR3 nucleotides: TGCAGTGCTGTTCCCCGCCGGACAGGGTTCAACGAGCAGTACTTC. Translation: CSAVPRRTGFNEQYF.

This clonotype was recorded a few times. The V gene is TRBV19, the J gene TRBJ2-3; D is ambiguous. The CDR3 totals 14 residues. V was shortened by 6 bases and J by 0 bases, with 10 bases between the two germline ends. CDR1 is LNHDA, CDR2 SQIVND, per germline (reference sequence). Here the CDR3 reads CASRPDPSTDTQYF. The CDR3 nucleotides are TGTGCCAGTAGACCGGACCCTAGCACAGATACGCAGTATTTT.

This clonotype was observed a few times. The rearrangement uses TRBV4-1 and TRBJ2-7, with a tentative D call TRBD2 (5 bases). Trimming cost V 2 bases and J 0 bases, with 8 bases left between them. Germline V lookup: CDR1 MGHRA, CDR2 YSYEKL. The CDR3 extends over 14 amino acids. The CDR3 nucleotides are TGCGCCAGCAGCCAAACCGGGATCTCCTACGAGCAGTACTTC. Protein product: CASSQTGISYEQYF.